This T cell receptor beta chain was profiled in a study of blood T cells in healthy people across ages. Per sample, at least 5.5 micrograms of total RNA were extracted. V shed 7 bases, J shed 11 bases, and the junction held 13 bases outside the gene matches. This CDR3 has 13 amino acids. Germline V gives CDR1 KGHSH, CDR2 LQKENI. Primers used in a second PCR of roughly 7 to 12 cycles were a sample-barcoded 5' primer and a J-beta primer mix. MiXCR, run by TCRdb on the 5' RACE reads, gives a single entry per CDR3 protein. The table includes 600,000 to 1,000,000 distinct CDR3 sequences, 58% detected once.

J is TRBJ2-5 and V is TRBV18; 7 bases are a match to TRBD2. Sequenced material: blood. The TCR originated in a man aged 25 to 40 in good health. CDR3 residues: CASLSSGPNEQYF. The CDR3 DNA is TGTGCCAGCTTATCTAGCGGTCCCAATGAGCAGTACTTC.